One sample yielded the 2 T cell receptor beta chains listed below, sequenced in a study of CD4+ T cells in melanoma. The repertoire was sequenced with immunoSEQ multiplex PCR; TCRdb's copy has only in-frame clones and lacks some. The sample gives roughly 5,000 clones, about 70% of which show up once; about 26% is in the top ten. Sequences were obtained from cells from a culture (not recorded whether cultured in vitro). Receptors originate from a human donor with melanoma.

The chain couples TRBV4-1 to TRBJ1-1; D call uncertain. V was trimmed by 4 bases and J by 3 bases, leaving 12 bases between them. This CDR3 region has 14 residues. From germline, CDR1 is MGHRA and CDR2 YSYEKL. This CDR3 is CASSPSQWHTEAFF. CDR3 bases: TGCGCCAGCAGCCCGTCCCAGTGGCACACTGAAGCTTTCTTT.

The V call is TRBV7-9, the J call TRBJ2-7, with TRBD1 matching over 9 bases. The V gene end was trimmed by 6 bases and the J gene end by 7 bases; junction bases not matched to a gene: 16. Germline lookup yields CDR1 SEHNR and CDR2 FQNEAQ (reference sequence). There are 16 residues in the CDR3. The CDR3 region has the DNA TGTGCCAGCAGTTCTAACCGGGACAGGGTCATGGCGGAGCAGTACTTC. The encoded protein is CASSSNRDRVMAEQYF.